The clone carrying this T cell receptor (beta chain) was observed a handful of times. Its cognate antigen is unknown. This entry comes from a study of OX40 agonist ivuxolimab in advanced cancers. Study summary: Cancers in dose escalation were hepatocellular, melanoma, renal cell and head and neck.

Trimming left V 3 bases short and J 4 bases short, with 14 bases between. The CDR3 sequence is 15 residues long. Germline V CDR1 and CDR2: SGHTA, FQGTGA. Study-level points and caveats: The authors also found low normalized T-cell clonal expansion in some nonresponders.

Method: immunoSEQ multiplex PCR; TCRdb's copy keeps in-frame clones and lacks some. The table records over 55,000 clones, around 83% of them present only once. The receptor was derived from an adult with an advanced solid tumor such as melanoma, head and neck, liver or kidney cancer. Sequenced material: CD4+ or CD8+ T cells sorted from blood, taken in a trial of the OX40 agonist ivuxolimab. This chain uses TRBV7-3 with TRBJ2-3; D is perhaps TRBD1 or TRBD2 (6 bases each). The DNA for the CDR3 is TGTGCCAGCAGCTTCAGGGCCGGGGGCGCAGATACGCAGTATTTT. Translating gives CASSFRAGGADTQYF.